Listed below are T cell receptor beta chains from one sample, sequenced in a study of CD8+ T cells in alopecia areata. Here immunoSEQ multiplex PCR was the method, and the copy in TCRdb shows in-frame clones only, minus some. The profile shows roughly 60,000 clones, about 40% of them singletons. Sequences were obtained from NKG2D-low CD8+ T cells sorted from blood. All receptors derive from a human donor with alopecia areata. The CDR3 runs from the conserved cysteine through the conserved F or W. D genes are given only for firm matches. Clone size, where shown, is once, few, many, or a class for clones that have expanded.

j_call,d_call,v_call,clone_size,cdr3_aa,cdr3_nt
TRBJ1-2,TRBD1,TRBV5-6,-,CASSLGQGGGYTF,TGTGCCAGCAGCTTGGGACAGGGAGGAGGCTACACCTTC
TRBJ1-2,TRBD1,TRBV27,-,CASSPGTGYGYTF,TGTGCCAGCAGTCCTGGGACAGGCTATGGCTACACCTTC
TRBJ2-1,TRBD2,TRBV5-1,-,CASSTIAGDNEQFF,TGCGCCAGCAGCACCATAGCGGGTGACAATGAGCAGTTCTTC
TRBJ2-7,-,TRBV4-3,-,CASSQGRGWEQYF,TGCGCCAGCAGCCAAGGAAGGGGGTGGGAGCAGTACTTC
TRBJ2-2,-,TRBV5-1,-,CASSLSEGITGELFF,TGCGCCAGCAGCTTGAGCGAGGGTATTACCGGGGAGCTGTTTTTT
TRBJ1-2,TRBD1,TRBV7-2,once,CASSETGANYGYTF,TGTGCCAGCAGCGAGACAGGGGCGAACTATGGCTACACCTTC
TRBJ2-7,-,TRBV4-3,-,CASSQIQGFHEQYF,TGCGCCAGCAGCCAAATCCAGGGCTTTCACGAGCAGTACTTC
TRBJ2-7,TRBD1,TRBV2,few,CASSLDRDKRYEQYF,TGTGCCAGCAGTCTTGACAGGGACAAGCGATACGAGCAGTACTTC
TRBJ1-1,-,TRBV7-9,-,CASSLLDRNTEAFF,TGTGCCAGCAGCTTACTAGACAGGAACACTGAAGCTTTCTTT
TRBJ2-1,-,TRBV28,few,CASSFDEQFF,TGTGCCAGCAGTTTTGATGAGCAGTTCTTC
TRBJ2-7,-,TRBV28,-,CASSPGYYEQYF,TGTGCCAGCAGCCCTGGCTACTACGAGCAGTACTTC
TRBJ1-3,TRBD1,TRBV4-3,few,CASSQATGGSSGNTIYF,TGCGCCAGCAGCCAAGCTACAGGGGGCAGCTCTGGAAACACCATATATTTT
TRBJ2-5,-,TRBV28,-,CASSSTSGRNQETQYF,TGTGCCAGCAGTTCTACTTCGGGACGGAACCAAGAGACCCAGTACTTC
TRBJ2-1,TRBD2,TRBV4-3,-,CASSQRVAGNNEQFF,TGCGCCAGCAGCCAAAGGGTAGCGGGCAACAATGAGCAGTTCTTC
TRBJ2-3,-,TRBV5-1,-,CASSLGTASTDTQYF,TGCGCCAGCAGCTTGGGAACGGCCAGCACAGATACGCAGTATTTT
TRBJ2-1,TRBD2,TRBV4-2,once,CASSQTSGGIYNEQFF,TGTGCCAGCAGCCAAACTAGCGGGGGTATCTACAATGAGCAGTTCTTC
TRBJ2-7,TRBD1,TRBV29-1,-,CSALGQGEYEQYF,TGCAGCGCTCTGGGACAGGGAGAGTACGAGCAGTACTTC
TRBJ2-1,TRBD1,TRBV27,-,CASSPAGQGRTQFF,TGTGCCAGCAGCCCCGCCGGACAGGGGCGAACGCAGTTCTTC
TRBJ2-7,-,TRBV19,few,CASRSIGGDEQYF,TGTGCCAGTAGATCCATTGGGGGCGACGAGCAGTACTTC
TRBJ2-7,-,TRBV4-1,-,CASSPRDGDYEQYF,TGCGCCAGCAGCCCCCGGGACGGAGATTACGAGCAGTACTTC
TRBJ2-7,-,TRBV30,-,CAWSNPSAEQYF,TGTGCCTGGAGTAACCCGTCAGCCGAGCAGTACTTC
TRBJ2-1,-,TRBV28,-,CASSSTPEQFF,TGTGCCAGCAGTTCAACCCCTGAGCAGTTCTTC
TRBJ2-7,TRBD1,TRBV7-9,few,CASSSGLTGAYEQYF,TGTGCCAGCAGCTCAGGCCTTACAGGGGCCTACGAGCAGTACTTC
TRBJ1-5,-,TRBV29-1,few,CSVFPGLGQPQHF,TGCAGCGTTTTTCCAGGGTTGGGTCAGCCCCAGCATTTT
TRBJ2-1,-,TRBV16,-,CASSTTWEQFF,TGTGCCAGCAGCACGACCTGGGAGCAGTTCTTC
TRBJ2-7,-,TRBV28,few,CASTGKLYEQYF,TGTGCCAGCACAGGGAAGCTCTACGAGCAGTACTTC
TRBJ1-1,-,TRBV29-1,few,CSVEASSRGPNTEAFF,TGCAGCGTTGAAGCCTCGTCGAGGGGACCGAACACTGAAGCTTTCTTT
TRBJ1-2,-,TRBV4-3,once,CASSQVQGNYGYTF,TGCGCCAGCAGCCAAGTACAGGGAAACTATGGCTACACCTTC
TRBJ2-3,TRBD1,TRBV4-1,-,CASSQSYRGGTDTQYF,TGCGCCAGCAGCCAATCCTACAGGGGAGGCACAGATACGCAGTATTTT
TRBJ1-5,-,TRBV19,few,CASSIRLGRDPRQPQHF,TGTGCCAGTAGTATCCGACTCGGCAGGGACCCGAGGCAGCCCCAGCATTTT
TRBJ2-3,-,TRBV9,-,CASSVSSRELTDTQYF,TGTGCCAGCAGCGTCTCCAGCCGGGAGTTGACAGATACGCAGTATTTT
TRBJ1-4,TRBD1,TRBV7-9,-,CAGQGGSRKEKLFF,TGTGCCGGCCAGGGGGGAAGCCGTAAGGAAAAACTGTTTTTT
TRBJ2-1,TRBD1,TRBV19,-,CASSMNRGEQFF,TGTGCCAGTAGTATGAACAGGGGCGAGCAGTTCTTC
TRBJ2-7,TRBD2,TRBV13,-,CASSRPQRGGYEQYF,TGTGCCAGCAGCCGCCCCCAGCGGGGGGGGTACGAGCAGTACTTC
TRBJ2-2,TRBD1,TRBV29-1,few,CSSTGGTGELFF,TGCAGTTCAACAGGGGGAACCGGGGAGCTGTTTTTT
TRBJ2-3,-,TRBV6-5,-,CASSYARGGTDTQYF,TGTGCCAGCAGTTACGCTAGGGGGGGGACAGATACGCAGTATTTT
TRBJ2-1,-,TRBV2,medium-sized,CASSGFETQQFF,TGTGCCAGCAGTGGGTTTGAAACCCAGCAGTTCTTC
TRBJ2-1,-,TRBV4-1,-,CASSQDCAYPYNEQFF,TGCGCCAGCAGCCAAGATTGCGCCTATCCCTACAATGAGCAGTTCTTC
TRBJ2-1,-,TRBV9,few,CASSVEGGSYNEQFF,TGTGCCAGCAGCGTAGAAGGGGGCTCCTACAATGAGCAGTTCTTC
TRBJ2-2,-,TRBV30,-,CAWSEMSGLFF,TGTGCCTGGAGTGAGATGAGTGGGCTGTTTTTT
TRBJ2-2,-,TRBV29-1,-,CSVPPGPKVGGELFF,TGCAGCGTGCCCCCGGGACCCAAGGTTGGCGGGGAGCTGTTTTTT
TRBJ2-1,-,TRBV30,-,CAWSLADSYNEQFF,TGTGCCTGGTCGTTAGCTGATTCCTACAATGAGCAGTTCTTC
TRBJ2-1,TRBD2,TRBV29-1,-,CSVVTSGSTEQFF,TGCAGCGTTGTGACTAGCGGGAGTACTGAGCAGTTCTTC
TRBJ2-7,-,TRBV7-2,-,CASSPPASYEQYF,TGTGCCAGCAGCCCCCCCGCCTCCTACGAGCAGTACTTC
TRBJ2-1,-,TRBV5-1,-,CASSRTLADSYNEQFF,TGCGCCAGCAGCCGTACATTAGCGGACTCCTACAATGAGCAGTTCTTC
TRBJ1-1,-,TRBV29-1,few,CSVFGGNEAFF,TGCAGCGTTTTCGGGGGAAATGAAGCTTTCTTT
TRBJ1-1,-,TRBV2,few,CASTGAGAFF,TGTGCCAGCACGGGGGCCGGAGCTTTCTTT